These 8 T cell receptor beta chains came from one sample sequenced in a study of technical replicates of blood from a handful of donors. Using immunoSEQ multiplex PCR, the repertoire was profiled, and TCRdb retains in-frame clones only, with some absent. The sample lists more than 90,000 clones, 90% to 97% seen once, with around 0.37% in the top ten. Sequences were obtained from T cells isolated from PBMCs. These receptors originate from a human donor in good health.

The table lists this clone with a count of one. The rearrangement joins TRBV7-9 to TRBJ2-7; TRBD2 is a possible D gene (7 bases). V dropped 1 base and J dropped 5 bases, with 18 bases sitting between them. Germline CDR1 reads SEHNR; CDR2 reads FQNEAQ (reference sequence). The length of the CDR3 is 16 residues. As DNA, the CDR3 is TGTGCCAGCAGCTTAGGTTTAGGGGGAGGGCCCCACGAGCAGTACTTC. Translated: CASSLGLGGGPHEQYF.

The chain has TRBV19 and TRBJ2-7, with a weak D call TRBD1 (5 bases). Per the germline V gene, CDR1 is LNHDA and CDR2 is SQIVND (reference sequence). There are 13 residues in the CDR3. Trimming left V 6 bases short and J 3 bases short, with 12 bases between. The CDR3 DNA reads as TGTGCCAGTAGCGCAGGGATAAACTACGAGCAGTACTTC. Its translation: CASSAGINYEQYF.

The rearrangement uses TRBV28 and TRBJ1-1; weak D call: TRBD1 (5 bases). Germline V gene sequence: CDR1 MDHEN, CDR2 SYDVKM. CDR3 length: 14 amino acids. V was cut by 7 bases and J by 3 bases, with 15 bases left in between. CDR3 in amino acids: CASTLGEGYTEAFF. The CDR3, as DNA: TGTGCCAGCACCCTGGGGGAGGGCTACACTGAAGCTTTCTTT.

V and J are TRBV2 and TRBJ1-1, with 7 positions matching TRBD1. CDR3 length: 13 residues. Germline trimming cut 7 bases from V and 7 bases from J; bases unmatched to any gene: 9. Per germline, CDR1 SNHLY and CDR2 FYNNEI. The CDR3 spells CASNSQGRYEAFF. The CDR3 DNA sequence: TGTGCCAGCAACTCACAGGGGAGGTATGAAGCTTTCTTT.

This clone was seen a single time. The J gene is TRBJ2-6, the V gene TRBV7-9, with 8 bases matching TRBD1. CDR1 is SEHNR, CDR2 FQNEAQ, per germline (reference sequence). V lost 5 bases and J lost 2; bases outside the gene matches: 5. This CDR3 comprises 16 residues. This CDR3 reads CASSETGEAGANVLTF. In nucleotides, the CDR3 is TGTGCCAGCAGCGAGACAGGGGAGGCTGGGGCCAACGTCCTGACTTTC.

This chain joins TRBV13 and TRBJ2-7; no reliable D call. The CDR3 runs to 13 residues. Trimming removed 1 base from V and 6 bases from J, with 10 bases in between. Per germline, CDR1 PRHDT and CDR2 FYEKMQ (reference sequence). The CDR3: CASSLEASSEQYF. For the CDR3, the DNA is TGTGCCAGCAGCTTAGAGGCTAGTTCCGAGCAGTACTTC.

The CDR3 DNA reads TGTGCCAGCAGCTTCCGCCCAGGGGTAGATACGCAGTATTTT. Protein product: CASSFRPGVDTQYF. The rearrangement links TRBV7-3 to TRBJ2-3; D might be TRBD1 (6 bases). The V gene lost 3 bases and the J gene lost 5 bases, with 12 bases spanning the gap. The V gene's germline CDR1 is SGHTA and CDR2 FQGTGA. The CDR3 totals 14 residues.

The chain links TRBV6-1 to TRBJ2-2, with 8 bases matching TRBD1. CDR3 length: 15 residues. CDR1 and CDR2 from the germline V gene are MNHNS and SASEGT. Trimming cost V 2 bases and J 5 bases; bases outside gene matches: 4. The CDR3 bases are TGTGCCAGCAGTGAATGGGACAGGCTGACCGGGGAGCTGTTTTTT. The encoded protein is CASSEWDRLTGELFF.